The sequence of this TCR beta chain was determined in a study of T cells in Graves' hyperthyroidism and ophthalmopathy. TCR beta CDR3 regions were amplified from RNA. A set of HTBI primers served as the primers for a first-round RT-PCR of the TCR CDR3. TCRdb redid the calling of the multiplex PCR reads with MiXCR, one entry per CDR3 protein. The sample lists around 300,000 distinct CDR3 sequences, approximately 14% occurring once. This clonotype showed up just a few times. Material: blood. The TCR comes from a woman between 25 and 40 years old with Graves' hyperthyroidism.

CDR3 bases: TGCGCCAGCAGTGATGGAGACAGGGAGACCCAGTACTTC. This codes for CASSDGDRETQYF. This sequence joins TRBV10-1 and TRBJ2-5; a weak D match, TRBD1 (6 bases). The CDR3 spans 13 residues. Deletions cut 3 bases from V and 5 bases from J, with 10 bases between. Germline V lookup: CDR1 WNHNN, CDR2 SYGVQD (reference sequence).